The following is a T cell receptor (beta chain) sequence with its context. The entry originates in a study of CD8 T cells in ankylosing spondylitis. Germline CDR1 is SEHNR and CDR2 is FQNEAQ (reference sequence). This CDR3 has 15 amino acids. V was cut by 5 bases and J by 4 bases, with 16 bases left in between. TCRdb re-derived calls from the 5' RACE reads in MiXCR, one entry per CDR3 protein. The sample contains more than 150,000 distinct CDR3 sequences, 10% to 15% of which appear only once. The TCR was taken from a male donor with ankylosing spondylitis or in good health (not recorded which). The chain combines TRBV7-9 with TRBJ2-3, with a tentative D call TRBD1 (6 bases). The sample was blood, either unsorted or a sorted T cell fraction (not recorded which). CDR3 DNA: TGTGCCAGCAGCCCCCGCCGAGGACAGCCAGATACGCAGTATTTT. Its protein is CASSPRRGQPDTQYF.